This T cell receptor (beta chain) was recorded in a study of cytomegalovirus exposure and HLA in healthy donors. Details on this clone: No antigen is known for it.

PCR involved 60 Vbeta and 13 Jbeta primers. Sequenced by immunoSEQ multiplex PCR; TCRdb stores in-frame clones only, minus some. This table holds around 94,000 clones, 78% found once. The germline gives CDR1 SGHVS, CDR2 FQNEAQ. CDR3 size: 16 residues. J was trimmed by 3 bases and V by 5 bases; bases with no gene match: 10. Study findings and constraints: A previous analysis found most TCR beta V segments productive roughly 90% or roughly 30% of the time. From TCR beta sequences, most subjects' HLA-A and HLA-B alleles were reportedly predicted accurately. Across HLA loci, a later analysis found differing TCR association rates, with DRB1 most and HLA-C fewest.

This chain connects TRBV7-8 to TRBJ2-7, with 10 nucleotides matching TRBD1. Sequenced material: PBMCs. This TCR was recovered from a male donor in good health and CMV-seropositive. The CDR3 protein is CASSPKRQGADYEQYF. The CDR3 DNA sequence: TGTGCCAGCAGCCCCAAGCGACAGGGGGCAGACTACGAGCAGTACTTC.